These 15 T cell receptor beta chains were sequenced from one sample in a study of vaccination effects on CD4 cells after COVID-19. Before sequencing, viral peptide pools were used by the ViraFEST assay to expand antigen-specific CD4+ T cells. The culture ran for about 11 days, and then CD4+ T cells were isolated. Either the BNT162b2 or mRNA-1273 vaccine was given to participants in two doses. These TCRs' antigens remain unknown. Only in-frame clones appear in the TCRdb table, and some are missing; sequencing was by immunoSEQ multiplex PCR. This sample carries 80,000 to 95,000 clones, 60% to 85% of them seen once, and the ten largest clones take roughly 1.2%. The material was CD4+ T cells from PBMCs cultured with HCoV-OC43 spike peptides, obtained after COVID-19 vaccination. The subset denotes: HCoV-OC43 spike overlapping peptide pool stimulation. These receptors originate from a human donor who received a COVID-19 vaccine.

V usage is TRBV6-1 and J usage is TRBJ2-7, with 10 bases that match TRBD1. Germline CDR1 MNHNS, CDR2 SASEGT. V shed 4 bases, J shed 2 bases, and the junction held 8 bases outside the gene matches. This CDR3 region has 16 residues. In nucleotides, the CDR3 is TGTGCCAGCAGTGTAGCCCCGGGACAGGGGACCTACGAGCAGTACGTC. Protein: CASSVAPGQGTYEQYV.

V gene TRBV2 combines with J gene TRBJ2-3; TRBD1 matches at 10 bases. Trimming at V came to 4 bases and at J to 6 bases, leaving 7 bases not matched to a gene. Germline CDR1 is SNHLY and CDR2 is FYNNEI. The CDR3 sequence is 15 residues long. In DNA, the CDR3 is TGTGCCAGCAGTGCCGGGACAGGGGCGTTGGATACGCAGTATTTT. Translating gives CASSAGTGALDTQYF.

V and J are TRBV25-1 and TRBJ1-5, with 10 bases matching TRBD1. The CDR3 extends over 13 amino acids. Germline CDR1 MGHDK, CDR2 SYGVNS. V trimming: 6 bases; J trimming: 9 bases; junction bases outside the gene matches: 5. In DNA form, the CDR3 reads TGTGCCAGCAGGGGGACAGGGGAAGGGCCCCAGCATTTT. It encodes CASRGTGEGPQHF. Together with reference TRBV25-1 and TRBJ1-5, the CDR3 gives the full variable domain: EADIYQTPRYLVIGTGKKITLECSQTMGHDKMYWYQQDPGMELHLIHYSYGVNSTEKGDLSSESTVSRIRTEHFPLTLESARPSHTSQYLCASRGTGEGPQHFGDGTRLSIL.

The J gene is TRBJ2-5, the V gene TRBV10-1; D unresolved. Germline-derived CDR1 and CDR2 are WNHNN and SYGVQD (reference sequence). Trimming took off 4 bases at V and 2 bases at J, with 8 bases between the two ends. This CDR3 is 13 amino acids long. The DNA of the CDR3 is TGCGCCAGCAGTGGACAAGTACAAGAGACCCAGTACTTC. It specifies CASSGQVQETQYF.

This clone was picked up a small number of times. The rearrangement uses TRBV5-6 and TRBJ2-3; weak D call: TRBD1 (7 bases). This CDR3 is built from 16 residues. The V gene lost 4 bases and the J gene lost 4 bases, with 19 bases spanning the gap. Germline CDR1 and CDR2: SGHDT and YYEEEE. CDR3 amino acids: CASSPPPTGRSDTQYF. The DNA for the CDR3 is TGTGCCAGCAGCCCCCCTCCGACAGGGAGGTCAGATACGCAGTATTTT.

CDR3 in amino acids: CASTYGGLGDEQFF. As DNA, the CDR3 is TGTGCCAGCACCTACGGGGGGCTCGGCGATGAGCAGTTCTTC. The chain links TRBV6-5 to TRBJ2-1; D perhaps matches TRBD2 (7 bases). This CDR3 is built from 14 residues. In germline, CDR1 is MNHEY, CDR2 SVGAGI. V lost 7 bases to trimming and J lost 8 bases, with 18 bases between them.

CDR3 sequence: CASSGTSGAHNEQFF. CDR3 sequence (DNA): TGTGCCAGCAGCGGTACTAGCGGGGCGCACAATGAGCAGTTCTTC. The V and J genes are TRBV7-3 and TRBJ2-1; 10 positions agree with TRBD2. Germline CDR1 is SGHTA and CDR2 is FQGTGA. CDR3 length: 15 residues. Unmatched junction bases numbered 6, after V lost 5 bases and J lost 5 bases.

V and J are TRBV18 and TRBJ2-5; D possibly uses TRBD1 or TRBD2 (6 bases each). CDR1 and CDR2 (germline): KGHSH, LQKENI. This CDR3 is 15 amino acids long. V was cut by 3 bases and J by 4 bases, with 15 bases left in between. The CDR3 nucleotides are TGTGCCAGCTCACCTAGTCCGGGGGCGGGAGAGACCCAGTACTTC. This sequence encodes CASSPSPGAGETQYF.

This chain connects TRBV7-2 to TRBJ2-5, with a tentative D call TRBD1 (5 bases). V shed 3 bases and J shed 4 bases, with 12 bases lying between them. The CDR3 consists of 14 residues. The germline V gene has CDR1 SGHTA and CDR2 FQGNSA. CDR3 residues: CASSFQGIRETQYF. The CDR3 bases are TGTGCCAGCAGCTTCCAGGGAATCAGAGAGACCCAGTACTTC.

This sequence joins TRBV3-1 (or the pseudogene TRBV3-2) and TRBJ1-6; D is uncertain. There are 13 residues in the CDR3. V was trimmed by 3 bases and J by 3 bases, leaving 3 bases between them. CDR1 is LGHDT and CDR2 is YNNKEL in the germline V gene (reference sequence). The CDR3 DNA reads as TGTGCCAGCAGCCAGGGCTATAATTCACCCCTCCACTTT. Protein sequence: CASSQGYNSPLHF.

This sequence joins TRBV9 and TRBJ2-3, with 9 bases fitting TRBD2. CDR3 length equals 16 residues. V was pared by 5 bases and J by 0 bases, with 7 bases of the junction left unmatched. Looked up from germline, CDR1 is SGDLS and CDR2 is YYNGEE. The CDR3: CASSKSGGRSTDTQYF. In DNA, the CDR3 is TGTGCCAGCAGTAAGAGCGGGGGGCGTAGCACAGATACGCAGTATTTT.

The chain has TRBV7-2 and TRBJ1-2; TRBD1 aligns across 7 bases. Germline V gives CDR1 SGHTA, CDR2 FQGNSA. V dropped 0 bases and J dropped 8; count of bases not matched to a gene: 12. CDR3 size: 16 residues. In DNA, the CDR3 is TGTGCCAGCAGCTTAGCGGGTGGCCAGGGGGTCGGAGGCTACACCTTC. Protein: CASSLAGGQGVGGYTF.

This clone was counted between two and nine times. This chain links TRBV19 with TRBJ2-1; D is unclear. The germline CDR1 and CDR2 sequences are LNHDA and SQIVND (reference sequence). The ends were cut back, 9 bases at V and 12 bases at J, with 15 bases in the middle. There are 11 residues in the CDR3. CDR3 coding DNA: TGTGCCAGGCCCGCTGGGCAGGTGCAGTTCTTC. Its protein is CARPAGQVQFF.

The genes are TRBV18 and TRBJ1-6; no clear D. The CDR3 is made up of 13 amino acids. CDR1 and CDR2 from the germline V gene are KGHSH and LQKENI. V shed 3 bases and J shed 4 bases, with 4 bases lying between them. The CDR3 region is CASSPSYNSPLHF. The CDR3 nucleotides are TGTGCCAGCTCACCCTCGTATAATTCACCCCTCCACTTT.

In DNA, the CDR3 is TGCGCCAGCAGGAACCCTTGGTTGAACACTGAAGCTTTCTTT. Protein: CASRNPWLNTEAFF. The chain joins TRBV4-1 to TRBJ1-1; D gene ambiguous. From germline, CDR1 is MGHRA and CDR2 YSYEKL. The CDR3 is 14 residues long. V was cut by 6 bases and J by 0 bases, with 11 bases left in between.